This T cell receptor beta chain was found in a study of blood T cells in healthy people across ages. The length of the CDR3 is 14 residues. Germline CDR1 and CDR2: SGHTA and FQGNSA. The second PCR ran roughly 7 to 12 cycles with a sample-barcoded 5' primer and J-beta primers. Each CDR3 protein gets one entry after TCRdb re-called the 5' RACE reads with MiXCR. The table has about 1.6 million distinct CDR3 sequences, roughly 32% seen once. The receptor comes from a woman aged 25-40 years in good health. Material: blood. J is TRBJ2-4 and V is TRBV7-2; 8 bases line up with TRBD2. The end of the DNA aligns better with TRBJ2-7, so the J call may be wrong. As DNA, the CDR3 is TGTGCCAGCAGCCGAGGCGGACTAGCTCGCGAGCAGTACTTC. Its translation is CASSRGGLAREQYF.